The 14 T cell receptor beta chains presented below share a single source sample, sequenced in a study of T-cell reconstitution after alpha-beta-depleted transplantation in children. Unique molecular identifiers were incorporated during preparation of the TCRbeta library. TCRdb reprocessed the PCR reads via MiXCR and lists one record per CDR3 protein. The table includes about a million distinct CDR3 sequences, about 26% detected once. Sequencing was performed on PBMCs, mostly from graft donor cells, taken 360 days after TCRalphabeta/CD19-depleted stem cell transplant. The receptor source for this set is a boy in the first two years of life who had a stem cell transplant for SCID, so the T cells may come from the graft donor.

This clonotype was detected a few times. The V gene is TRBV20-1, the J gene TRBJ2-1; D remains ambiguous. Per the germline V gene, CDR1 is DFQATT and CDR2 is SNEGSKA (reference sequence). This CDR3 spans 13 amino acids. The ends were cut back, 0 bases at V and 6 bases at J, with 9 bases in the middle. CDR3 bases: TGCAGTGCTAGAGATCAGTTGCTCAATGAGCAGTTCTTC. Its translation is CSARDQLLNEQFF.

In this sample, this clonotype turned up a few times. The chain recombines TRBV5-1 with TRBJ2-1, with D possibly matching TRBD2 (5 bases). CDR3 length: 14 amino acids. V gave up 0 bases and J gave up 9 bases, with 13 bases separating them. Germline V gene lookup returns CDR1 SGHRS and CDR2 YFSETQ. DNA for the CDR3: TGCGCCAGCAGCTTGGGGGTAGCGCCGGCTGAGCAGTTCTTC. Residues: CASSLGVAPAEQFF.

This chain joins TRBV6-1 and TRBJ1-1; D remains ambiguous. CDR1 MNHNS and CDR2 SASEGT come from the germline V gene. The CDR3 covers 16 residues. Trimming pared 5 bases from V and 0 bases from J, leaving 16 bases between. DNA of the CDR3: TGTGCCAGCAGTCCGGGATTTATCCCGTTGAACACTGAAGCTTTCTTT. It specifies CASSPGFIPLNTEAFF.

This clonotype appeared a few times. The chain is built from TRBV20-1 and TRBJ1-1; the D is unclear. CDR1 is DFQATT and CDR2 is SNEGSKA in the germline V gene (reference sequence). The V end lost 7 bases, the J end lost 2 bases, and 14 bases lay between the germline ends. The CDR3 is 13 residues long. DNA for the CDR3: TGCAGTGTCGGAGGGCAGGTAAACACTGAAGCTTTCTTT. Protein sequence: CSVGGQVNTEAFF.

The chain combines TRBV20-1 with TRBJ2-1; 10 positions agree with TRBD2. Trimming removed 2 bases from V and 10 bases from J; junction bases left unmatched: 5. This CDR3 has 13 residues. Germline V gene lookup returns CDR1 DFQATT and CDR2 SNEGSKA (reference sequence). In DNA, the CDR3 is TGCAGTGCTAGACTAGCGGGGGCATGGGAGCAGTTCTTC. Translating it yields CSARLAGAWEQFF.

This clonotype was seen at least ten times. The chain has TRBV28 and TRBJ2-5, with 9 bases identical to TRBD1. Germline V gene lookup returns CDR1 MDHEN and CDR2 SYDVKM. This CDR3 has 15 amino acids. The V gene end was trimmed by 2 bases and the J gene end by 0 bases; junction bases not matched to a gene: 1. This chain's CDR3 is CASSLGTGYQETQYF. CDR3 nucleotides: TGTGCCAGCAGTTTAGGGACAGGGTACCAAGAGACCCAGTACTTC.

CDR3 sequence reads: CASSLRGGASHEQFF. In nucleotides, the CDR3 is TGTGCCAGCAGCCTCCGGGGGGGCGCGTCCCATGAGCAGTTCTTC. This chain links TRBV3-1 with TRBJ2-1; TRBD2 agrees at 8 bases. Germline CDR1 and CDR2: LGHDT and YNNKEL (reference sequence). Unmatched junction bases numbered 10, after V lost 4 bases and J lost 8 bases. The CDR3 covers 15 residues.

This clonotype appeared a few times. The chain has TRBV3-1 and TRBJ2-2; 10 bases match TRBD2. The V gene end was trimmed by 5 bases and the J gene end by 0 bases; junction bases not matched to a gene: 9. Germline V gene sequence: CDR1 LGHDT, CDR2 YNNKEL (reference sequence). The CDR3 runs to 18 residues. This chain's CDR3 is CASSSRTSGPTNTGELFF. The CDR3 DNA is TGTGCCAGCAGCTCCCGGACTAGCGGACCAACGAACACCGGGGAGCTGTTTTTT.

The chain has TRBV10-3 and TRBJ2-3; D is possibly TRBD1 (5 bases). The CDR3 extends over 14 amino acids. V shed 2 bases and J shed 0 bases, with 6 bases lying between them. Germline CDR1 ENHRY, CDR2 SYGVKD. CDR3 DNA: TGTGCCATCAGTGAGGGGGCTAGCACAGATACGCAGTATTTT. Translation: CAISEGASTDTQYF.

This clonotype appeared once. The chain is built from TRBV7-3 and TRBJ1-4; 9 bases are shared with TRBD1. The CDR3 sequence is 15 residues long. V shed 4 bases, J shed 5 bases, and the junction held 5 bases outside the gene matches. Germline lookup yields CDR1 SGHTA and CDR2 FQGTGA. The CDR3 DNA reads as TGTGCCAGCAGCTCGGGGACAGGGAGGAATGAAAAACTGTTTTTT. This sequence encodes CASSSGTGRNEKLFF.

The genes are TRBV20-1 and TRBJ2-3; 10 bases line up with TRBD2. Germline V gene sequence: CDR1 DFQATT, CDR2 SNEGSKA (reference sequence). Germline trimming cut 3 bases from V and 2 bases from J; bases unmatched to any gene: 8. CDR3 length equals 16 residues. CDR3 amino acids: CSASGLAGAYTDTQYF. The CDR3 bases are TGCAGTGCTAGTGGCCTAGCGGGGGCCTACACAGATACGCAGTATTTT.

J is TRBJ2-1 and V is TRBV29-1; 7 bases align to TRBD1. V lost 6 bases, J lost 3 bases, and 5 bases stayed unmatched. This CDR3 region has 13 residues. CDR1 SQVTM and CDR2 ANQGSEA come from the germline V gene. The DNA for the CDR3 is TGCAGCGTCCCGGGACAGCTCTACAATGAGCAGTTCTTC. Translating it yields CSVPGQLYNEQFF.

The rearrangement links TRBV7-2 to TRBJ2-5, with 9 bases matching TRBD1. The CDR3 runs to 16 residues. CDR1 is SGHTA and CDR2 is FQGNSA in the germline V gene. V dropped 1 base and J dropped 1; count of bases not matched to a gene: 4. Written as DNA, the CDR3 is TGTGCCAGCAGCTTAGTTTCGACAGGGGGCCAAGAGACCCAGTACTTC. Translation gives CASSLVSTGGQETQYF.

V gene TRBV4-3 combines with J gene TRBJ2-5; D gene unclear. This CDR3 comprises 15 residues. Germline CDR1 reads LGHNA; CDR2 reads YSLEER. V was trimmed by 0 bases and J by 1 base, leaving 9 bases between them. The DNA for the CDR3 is TGCGCCAGCAGCCAAGATGACGATCCCCAAGAGACCCAGTACTTC. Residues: CASSQDDDPQETQYF.